The 15 T cell receptor beta chains below come from one sample, sequenced in a study of shared clonotypes between healthy human individuals. Profiled with immunoSEQ multiplex PCR; TCRdb holds only in-frame clones, not every one. The sample contains roughly 770,000 clones, just over 95% of which appear only once. CD8 cells classed as naive were CD45RO-negative and positively selected for CCR7, excluding terminally differentiated effector memory CD45RA+ cells. Sequences were obtained from naive CD8+ T cells sorted from blood. Receptors originate from a man aged 25 to 45 in good health.

J is TRBJ1-3 and V is TRBV7-8; D gene unclear. Germline lookup yields CDR1 SGHVS and CDR2 FQNEAQ. Trimming left V 1 base short and J 0 bases short, with 7 bases between. This CDR3 contains 15 residues. DNA for the CDR3: TGTGCCAGCAGCTTAGATAGATTCTCTGGAAACACCATATATTTT. Its translation: CASSLDRFSGNTIYF.

V gene TRBV19 combines with J gene TRBJ2-3; 13 nucleotides line up with TRBD2. Germline values: CDR1 LNHDA, CDR2 SQIVND (reference sequence). The CDR3 is made up of 16 amino acids. Trimming cost V 7 bases and J 4 bases; bases outside gene matches: 8. The CDR3 loop reads CASTPGLAGLADTQYF. For the CDR3, the DNA is TGTGCCAGTACTCCGGGACTAGCGGGACTCGCAGATACGCAGTATTTT.

The chain couples TRBV7-9 to TRBJ2-7; D is ambiguous. This CDR3 region has 13 residues. CDR1 and CDR2 from the germline V gene are SEHNR and FQNEAQ (reference sequence). Deletions cut 1 base from V and 2 bases from J, with 6 bases between. CDR3 residues: CASSLVQTYEQYF. In DNA form, the CDR3 reads TGTGCCAGCAGCTTAGTGCAGACCTACGAGCAGTACTTC. Looking up the rest from reference TRBV7-9 and TRBJ2-7 gives the full variable domain: DTGVSQNPRHKITKRGQNVTFRCDPISEHNRLYWYRQTLGQGPEFLTYFQNEAQLEKSRLLSDRFSAERPKGSFSTLEIQRTEQGDSAMYLCASSLVQTYEQYFGPGTRLTVT.

The chain couples TRBV12-5 to TRBJ2-2; 11 bases are a match to TRBD2. The trim removed 7 bases at V and 6 bases at J, leaving 7 bases unmatched. CDR3 size: 15 residues. Germline V CDR1 and CDR2: LGHNT, FRNRAP. The CDR3 sequence: CASDDSSGRPGELFF. The CDR3 region has the DNA TGTGCTAGTGACGACTCTAGCGGGAGGCCCGGGGAGCTGTTTTTT. Full variable domain (remainder filled in from reference TRBV12-5 and TRBJ2-2): DARVTQTPRHKVTEMGQEVTMRCQPILGHNTVFWYRQTMMQGLELLAYFRNRAPLDDSGMPKDRFSAEMPDATLATLKIQPSEPRDSAVYFCASDDSSGRPGELFFGEGSRLTVL.

V is TRBV9 and J is TRBJ2-3, with 8 nucleotides matching TRBD2. The CDR3 spans 16 residues. The J segment lost 3 bases and the V segment lost 1 base, leaving 7 bases of the junction unmatched. The V gene's germline CDR1 is SGDLS and CDR2 YYNGEE. The CDR3 spells CASSVHPGLDTDTQYF. The CDR3 nucleotides read TGTGCCAGCAGCGTACATCCGGGACTAGATACAGATACGCAGTATTTT.

The chain links TRBV29-1 to TRBJ2-7; TRBD2 matches at 8 bases. Germline trimming cut 7 bases from V and 5 bases from J; bases unmatched to any gene: 19. Per germline, CDR1 SQVTM and CDR2 ANQGSEA. This CDR3 spans 16 amino acids. The DNA for the CDR3 is TGCAGCGCCGTTGGTAGTCCTAGCGGGCTGTCGCACGAGCAGTACTTC. Protein sequence: CSAVGSPSGLSHEQYF.

For this clone: The same CDR3 also results from other DNA sequences found in this sample. The chain combines TRBV7-9 with TRBJ2-5; no firm D call. This CDR3 contains 13 residues. The germline V gene has CDR1 SEHNR and CDR2 FQNEAQ (reference sequence). Trimming stripped 3 bases from V and 1 base from J, with 6 bases between. The CDR3 DNA follows: TGTGCCAGCAGCTTGGCTCTCCAAGAGACCCAGTACTTC. It codes for CASSLALQETQYF.

This clone was detected only once. The chain employs TRBV27 and TRBJ2-7; TRBD1 agrees at 9 bases. Unmatched junction bases numbered 5, after V lost 6 bases and J lost 2 bases. The CDR3 is 14 amino acids. Germline CDR1 is MNHEY and CDR2 is SMNVEV (reference sequence). The CDR3 region has the DNA TGTGCCAGCAGCTGGACAGGGGAGACCTACGAGCAGTACTTC. Protein product: CASSWTGETYEQYF.

This chain connects TRBV4-1 to TRBJ2-7, with 8 bases identical to TRBD2. In germline, CDR1 is MGHRA, CDR2 YSYEKL. V lost 2 bases to trimming and J lost 7 bases; unmatched junction nucleotides: 4. The CDR3 sequence is 13 residues long. The CDR3 region is CASSQRLAREQYF. In DNA, the CDR3 is TGCGCCAGCAGCCAAAGACTAGCGAGGGAGCAGTACTTC.

This chain links TRBV10-1 with TRBJ1-5; D might be TRBD1 (6 bases). From germline, CDR1 is WNHNN and CDR2 SYGVQD (reference sequence). V was pared by 5 bases and J by 6 bases, with 11 bases between. This CDR3 spans 13 amino acids. The CDR3 is CASSPGEGQPQHF. The CDR3 region has the DNA TGCGCCAGCAGTCCAGGGGAAGGTCAGCCCCAGCATTTT.

This chain joins TRBV19 and TRBJ2-7, with 7 bases aligning to TRBD1. Germline values: CDR1 LNHDA, CDR2 SQIVND (reference sequence). V shed 3 bases and J 2 bases; nucleotides not matched to a gene: 7. The CDR3 consists of 15 residues. The CDR3 loop reads CASSIYGGQTYEQYF. In DNA form, the CDR3 reads TGTGCCAGTAGTATTTATGGGGGACAGACCTACGAGCAGTACTTC.

This chain's CDR3 is CSVLDHASGTGELFF. CDR3 in DNA: TGCAGCGTTCTAGACCATGCTAGCGGGACCGGGGAGCTGTTTTTT. The V gene is TRBV29-1, the J gene TRBJ2-2, with 8 positions matching TRBD2. The V and J ends lost 5 bases and 5 bases, in that order; junction bases with no gene match: 10. This CDR3 region has 15 residues. The germline CDR1 and CDR2 sequences are SQVTM and ANQGSEA.

The chain has TRBV11-2 and TRBJ2-7, with a possible D match to TRBD2 (6 bases). V was cut by 5 bases and J by 2 bases, with 19 bases left in between. Germline V gives CDR1 SGHAT, CDR2 FQNNGV. The CDR3 extends over 16 amino acids. The CDR3 here is CASSPWTWDSAYEQYF. CDR3 in DNA: TGTGCCAGCAGCCCGTGGACATGGGACTCTGCCTACGAGCAGTACTTC. Using reference TRBV11-2 and TRBJ2-7 for the parts outside the CDR3, the full variable domain is EAGVAQSPRYKIIEKRQSVAFWCNPISGHATLYWYQQILGQGPKLLIQFQNNGVVDDSQLPKDRFSAERLKGVDSTLKIQPAKLEDSAVYLCASSPWTWDSAYEQYFGPGTRLTVT.

This sequence joins TRBV6-1 and TRBJ2-7; 8 nucleotides agree with TRBD1. The V segment lost 0 bases and the J segment 0 bases; nucleotides outside the gene matches: 4. This CDR3 is 16 amino acids long. Germline CDR1 reads MNHNS; CDR2 reads SASEGT. The CDR3: CASSEARQGSSYEQYF. The CDR3 region has the DNA TGTGCCAGCAGTGAAGCTAGACAGGGGAGCTCCTACGAGCAGTACTTC.

The CDR3 nucleotides read TGTGCCAGCAGGGGACAGGGCGCAGAGGACGAGCAGTACTTC. Its protein is CASRGQGAEDEQYF. The V gene is TRBV6-5, the J gene TRBJ2-7, with 9 bases fitting TRBD1. The CDR3 is 14 amino acids. Germline V gene lookup returns CDR1 MNHEY and CDR2 SVGAGI. The V segment lost 6 bases and the J segment 5 bases; nucleotides outside the gene matches: 8.